This record concerns one T cell receptor beta chain sequence. The CDR3 totals 16 residues. Losses at the gene ends were 5 bases for V and 2 bases for J; bases not matched to a gene: 6. Germline CDR1 SGHDT, CDR2 YYEEEE. A sample-barcoded 5' primer and a J-beta primer mix were used in a second PCR of roughly 7 to 12 cycles. Each CDR3 protein is one row after TCRdb ran MiXCR on the 5' RACE reads. The data contain fewer than 800,000 distinct CDR3 sequences, under 25% of them singletons. The sample belongs to a study of blood T cells in healthy people across ages. This chain links TRBV5-6 with TRBJ2-2, with TRBD2 identical over 10 bases. The receptor comes from a man aged 65 to 79 in good health. Sample: blood. CDR3 sequence reads: CASSAAGGLNTGELFF. CDR3 bases: TGTGCCAGCAGTGCAGCGGGAGGGTTAAACACCGGGGAGCTGTTTTTT.